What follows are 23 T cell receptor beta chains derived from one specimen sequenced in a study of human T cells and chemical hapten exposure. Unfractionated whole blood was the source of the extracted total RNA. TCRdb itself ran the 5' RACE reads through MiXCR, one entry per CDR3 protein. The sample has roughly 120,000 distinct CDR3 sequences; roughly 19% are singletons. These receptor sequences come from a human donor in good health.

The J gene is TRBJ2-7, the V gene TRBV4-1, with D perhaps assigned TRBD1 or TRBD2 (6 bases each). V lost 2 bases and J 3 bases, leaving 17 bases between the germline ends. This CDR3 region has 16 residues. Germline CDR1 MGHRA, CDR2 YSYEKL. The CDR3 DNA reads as TGCGCCAGCAGCCAATGGCGGGACACCCGTTACTACGAGCAGTACTTC. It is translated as CASSQWRDTRYYEQYF.

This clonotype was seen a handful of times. The CDR3: CASSTDRSSYNEQFF. In DNA, the CDR3 is TGTGCCAGCAGCACCGACAGGAGCTCCTACAATGAGCAGTTCTTC. The rearrangement joins TRBV6-5 to TRBJ2-1; D perhaps matches TRBD1 (6 bases). Trimming took off 6 bases at V and 0 bases at J, with 12 bases between the two ends. The CDR3 length is 15 residues. Germline CDR1 reads MNHEY; CDR2 reads SVGAGI.

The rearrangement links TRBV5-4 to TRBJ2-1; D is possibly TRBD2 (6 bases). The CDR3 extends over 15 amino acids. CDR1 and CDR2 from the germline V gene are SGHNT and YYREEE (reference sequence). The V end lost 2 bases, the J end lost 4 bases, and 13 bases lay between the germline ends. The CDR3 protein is CASSLWLAQYNEQFF. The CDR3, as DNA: TGTGCCAGCAGCTTATGGCTAGCGCAATACAATGAGCAGTTCTTC.

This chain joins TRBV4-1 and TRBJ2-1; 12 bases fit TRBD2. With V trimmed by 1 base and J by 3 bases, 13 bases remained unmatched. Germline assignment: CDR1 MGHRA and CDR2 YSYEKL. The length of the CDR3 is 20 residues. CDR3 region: CASSQVWTSGTWGYYNEQFF. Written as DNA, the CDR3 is TGCGCCAGCAGCCAAGTGTGGACTAGCGGGACATGGGGATACTACAATGAGCAGTTCTTC.

The CDR3 loop is CASNYGTNPGYEQYF. The DNA of the CDR3 is TGCGCCAGCAATTACGGGACCAATCCTGGGTACGAGCAGTACTTC. The genes are TRBV5-1 and TRBJ2-7; D possibly matches TRBD1 or TRBD2 (5 bases each). Germline CDR1 SGHRS, CDR2 YFSETQ. The CDR3 has 15 amino acids. Trimming removed 6 bases at V and 4 bases at J, with 20 bases between.

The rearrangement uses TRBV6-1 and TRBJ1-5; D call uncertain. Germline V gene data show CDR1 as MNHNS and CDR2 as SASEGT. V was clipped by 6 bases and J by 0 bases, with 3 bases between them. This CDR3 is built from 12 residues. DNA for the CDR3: TGTGCCAGCAGAGGTAGCAATCAGCCCCAGCATTTT. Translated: CASRGSNQPQHF.

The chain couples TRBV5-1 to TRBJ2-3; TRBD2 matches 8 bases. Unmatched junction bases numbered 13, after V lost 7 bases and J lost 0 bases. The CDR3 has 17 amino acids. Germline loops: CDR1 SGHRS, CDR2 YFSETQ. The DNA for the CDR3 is TGCGCCAGCTCACGGGCTGGGACTAGAACTAGCACAGATACGCAGTATTTT. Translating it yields CASSRAGTRTSTDTQYF.

CDR3 amino acids: CASSLAGQMDTQYF. The CDR3 DNA is TGCGCCAGCAGCTTGGCCGGGCAGATGGATACGCAGTATTTT. The chain couples TRBV5-1 to TRBJ2-3; D gene ambiguous. The CDR3 is made up of 14 amino acids. V was shortened by 0 bases and J by 6 bases, with 11 bases between the two germline ends. Germline V CDR1 and CDR2: SGHRS, YFSETQ.

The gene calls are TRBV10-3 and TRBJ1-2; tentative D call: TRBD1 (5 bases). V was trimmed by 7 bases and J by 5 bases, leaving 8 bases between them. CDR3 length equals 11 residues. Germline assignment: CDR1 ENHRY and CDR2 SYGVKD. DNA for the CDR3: TGTGCCATCACAGGGTCTTATGGCTACACCTTC. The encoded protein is CAITGSYGYTF.

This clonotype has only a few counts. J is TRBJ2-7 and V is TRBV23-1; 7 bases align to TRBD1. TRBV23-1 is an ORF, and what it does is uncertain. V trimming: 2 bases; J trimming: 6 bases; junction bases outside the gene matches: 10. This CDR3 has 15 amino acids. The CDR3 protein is CASSQPTRQGSEQYF. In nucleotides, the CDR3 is TGCGCCAGCAGTCAACCGACAAGACAGGGCTCCGAGCAGTACTTC.

The CDR3 sequence is CASSPDRVGNQPQHF. CDR3 DNA: TGTGCCAGCAGTCCCGACAGGGTGGGCAATCAGCCCCAGCATTTT. The V call is TRBV12-3 or TRBV12-4, the J call TRBJ1-5, with 7 bases lining up with TRBD1. The CDR3 loop spans 15 amino acids. After removal of 5 bases from V and 2 bases from J, the junction contained 6 bases not matched to a gene.

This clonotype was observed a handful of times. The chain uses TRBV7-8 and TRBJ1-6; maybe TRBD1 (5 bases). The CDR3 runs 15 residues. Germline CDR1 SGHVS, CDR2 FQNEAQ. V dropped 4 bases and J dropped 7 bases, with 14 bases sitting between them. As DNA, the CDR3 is TGTGCCAGCAGCTCAACGGTGTGGGGGAATTCACCCCTCCACTTT. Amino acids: CASSSTVWGNSPLHF.

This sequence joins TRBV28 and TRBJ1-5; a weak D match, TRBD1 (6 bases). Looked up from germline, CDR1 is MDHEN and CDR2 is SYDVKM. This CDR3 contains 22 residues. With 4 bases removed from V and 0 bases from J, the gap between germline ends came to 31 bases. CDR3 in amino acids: CASSSSIGKPGMGGHSNQPQHF. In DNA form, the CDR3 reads TGTGCCAGCAGTTCGTCCATTGGGAAACCAGGGATGGGGGGGCATAGCAATCAGCCCCAGCATTTT.

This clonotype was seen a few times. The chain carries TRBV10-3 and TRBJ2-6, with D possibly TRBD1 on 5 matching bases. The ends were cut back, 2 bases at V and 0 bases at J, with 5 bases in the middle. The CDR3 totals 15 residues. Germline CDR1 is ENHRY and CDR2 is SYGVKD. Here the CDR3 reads CAISERGSGANVLTF. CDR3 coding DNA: TGTGCCATCAGTGAGAGGGGCTCTGGGGCCAACGTCCTGACTTTC.

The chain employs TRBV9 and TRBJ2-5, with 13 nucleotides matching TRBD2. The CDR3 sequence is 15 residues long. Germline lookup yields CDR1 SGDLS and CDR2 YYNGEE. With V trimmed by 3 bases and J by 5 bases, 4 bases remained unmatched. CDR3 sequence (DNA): TGTGCCAGCAGCGGGGGACTAGCGGGATTTGAGACCCAGTACTTC. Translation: CASSGGLAGFETQYF.

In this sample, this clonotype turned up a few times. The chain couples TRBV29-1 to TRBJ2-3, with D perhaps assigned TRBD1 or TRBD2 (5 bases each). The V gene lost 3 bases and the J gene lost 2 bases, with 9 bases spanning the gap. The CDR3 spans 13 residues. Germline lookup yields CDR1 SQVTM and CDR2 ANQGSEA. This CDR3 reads CSVDRDPTDTQYF. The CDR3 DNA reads TGCAGCGTTGACAGGGACCCCACAGATACGCAGTATTTT.

CDR3 sequence (DNA): TGTGCCAGCAGCTTAAAGGCAGGCACAGATACGCAGTATTTT. Amino acids: CASSLKAGTDTQYF. V usage is TRBV7-8 and J usage is TRBJ2-3, with D hard to call. The CDR3 contains 14 residues. Trimming took off 2 bases at V and 1 base at J, with 7 bases between the two ends. CDR1 SGHVS and CDR2 FQNEAQ come from the germline V gene. Combining the CDR3 with reference TRBV7-8 and TRBJ2-3 gives the whole variable domain GAGVSQSPRYKVAKRGQDVALRCDPISGHVSLFWYQQALGQGPEFLTYFQNEAQLDKSGLPSDRFFAERPEGSVSTLKIQRTQQEDSAVYLCASSLKAGTDTQYFGPGTRLTVL.

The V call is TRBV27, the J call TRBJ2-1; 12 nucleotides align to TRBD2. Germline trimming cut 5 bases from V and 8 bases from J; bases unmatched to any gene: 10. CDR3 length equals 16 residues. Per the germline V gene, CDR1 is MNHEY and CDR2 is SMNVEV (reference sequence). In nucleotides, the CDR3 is TGTGCCAGCAGTCCCCCTAGCGGGAGGGCCCGGGATGAGCAGTTCTTC. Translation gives CASSPPSGRARDEQFF.

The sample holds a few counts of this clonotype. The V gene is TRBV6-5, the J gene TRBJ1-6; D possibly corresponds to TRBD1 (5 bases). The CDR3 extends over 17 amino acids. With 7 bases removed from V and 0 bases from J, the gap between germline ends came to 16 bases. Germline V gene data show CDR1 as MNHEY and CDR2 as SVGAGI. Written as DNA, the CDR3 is TGTGCCAGCAACCGGGGCCAGGGAAGCTCCTATAATTCACCCCTCCACTTT. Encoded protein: CASNRGQGSSYNSPLHF.

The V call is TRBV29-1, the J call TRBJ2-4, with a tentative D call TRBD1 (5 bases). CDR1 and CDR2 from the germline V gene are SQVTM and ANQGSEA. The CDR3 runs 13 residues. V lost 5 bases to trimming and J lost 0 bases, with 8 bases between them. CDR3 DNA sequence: TGCAGCGTTATAAGGGGAGCCAAAAACATTCAGTACTTC. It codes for CSVIRGAKNIQYF.

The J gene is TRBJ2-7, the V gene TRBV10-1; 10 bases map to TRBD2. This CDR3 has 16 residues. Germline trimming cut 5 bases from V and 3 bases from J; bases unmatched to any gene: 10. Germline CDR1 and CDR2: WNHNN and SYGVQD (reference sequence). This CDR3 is CASSPGLAETDYEQYF. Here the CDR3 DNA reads TGCGCCAGCAGTCCAGGACTAGCGGAGACAGACTACGAGCAGTACTTC.

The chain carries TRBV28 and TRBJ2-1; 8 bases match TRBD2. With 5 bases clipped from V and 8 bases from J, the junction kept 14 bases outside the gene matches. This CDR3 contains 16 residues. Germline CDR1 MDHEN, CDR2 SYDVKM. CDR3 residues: CASSPTRGGRPDEQFF. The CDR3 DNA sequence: TGTGCCAGCAGTCCAACCCGTGGCGGGAGGCCCGATGAGCAGTTCTTC.

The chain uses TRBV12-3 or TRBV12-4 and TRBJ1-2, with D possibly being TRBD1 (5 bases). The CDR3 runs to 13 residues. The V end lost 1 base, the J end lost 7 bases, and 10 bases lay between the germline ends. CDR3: CASSLGPTAGYTF. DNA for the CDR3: TGTGCCAGCAGTTTAGGCCCGACAGCTGGCTACACCTTC.